A selection of T cell receptor beta chains follows, all from one sample in a study of pediatric ulcerative colitis. Measured with immunoSEQ multiplex PCR; TCRdb has only the in-frame clones, and not every one. This table holds roughly 54,000 clones, 75% to 90% found once. The sequencing input was blood. These receptors were obtained from a boy aged 10-17 years who was a control in a study of pediatric ulcerative colitis. CDR3s leave out the opening cysteine and the closing phenylalanine or tryptophan.

>TRBV19|TRBJ2-3
ASSKGLVQGTDTQY
>TRBV6-6|TRBJ2-1
ASSYFKNEQF
>TRBV6-1|TRBJ1-6
ASSPGTGVSPLH
>TRBV7-2|TRBJ1-5
ASSAMGQLNQPQH
>TRBV7-7|TRBJ2-2
ASSLSGGGTGELF
>TRBV6-1|TRBJ1-6
ASLRGGNSPLH
>TRBV27|TRBJ2-7
ASSLEGGYEQY
>TRBV19|TRBJ1-2
ASSPRTGDGGNYGYT
>TRBV7-9|TRBJ2-7
ASTLEWLSYEQY
>TRBV27|TRBJ2-7
ASSIGGVPNEQY
>TRBV27|TRBJ1-2
ASRHTGDYGYT
>TRBV7-9|TRBJ1-1
ASRETGTGGTEAF
>TRBV5-4|TRBJ1-2
ASSAGQRDTYGYT
>TRBV9|TRBJ2-1
ASSVEASGRFSYNEQF
>TRBV6-4|TRBJ1-5
ASSRDAEGNQPQH
>TRBV27|TRBJ2-7
ASSSLTGAGYEQY
>TRBV10-1|TRBJ1-3
ATQLGSGNTIY
>TRBV5-1|TRBJ2-2
ASSLAGGDTGELF
>TRBV19|TRBJ1-1
ASSIGTLNTEAF
>TRBV19|TRBJ2-7
ASSKSPGSGEQY
>TRBV5-4|TRBJ2-3
ASSYSDRSTDTQY
>TRBV28|TRBJ2-7
ATQLAGGPSGRY
>TRBV7-2|TRBJ2-1
ASSLDRAVYNEQF
>TRBV6-5|TRBJ1-1
ASSYSPGNTEAF
>TRBV6-5|TRBJ2-2
ASSGGPGELF
>TRBV5-1|TRBJ2-1
ASSLEQSSSYNEQF
>TRBV9|TRBJ1-4
ASSSETDEKLF
>TRBV19|TRBJ1-4
ASSVTGHTQAKLF
>TRBV19|TRBJ2-7
ASSNLLRTPYEQY
>TRBV7-6|TRBJ2-3
ASSKRGLRPQY
>TRBV4-2|TRBJ1-1
ASSQDWQETRRGF
>TRBV19|TRBJ1-5
ATGDSPRDQPQH
>TRBV5-6|TRBJ2-1
ASTPMDWEGEYNEQF
>TRBV18|TRBJ1-1
ASSATENTEAF
>TRBV18|TRBJ1-5
ASSRTVNSNQPQH
>TRBV11-2|TRBJ2-7
ASSLDSAPWRAGSSYEQY
>TRBV9|TRBJ2-7
ASSADLYEQY
>TRBV6-1|TRBJ2-3
ASAGNTDTQY
>TRBV5-6|TRBJ2-7
ASSPGGTGIYEQY
>TRBV7-5|TRBJ1-1
VRRQPEAF
>TRBV28|TRBJ2-3
ASSLYGESTDTQY
>TRBV5-6|TRBJ1-4
ASSSGQYNEKLF
>TRBV15|TRBJ2-1
ATSRPGTSGNEQF
>TRBV15|TRBJ1-1
ATSGGQGRNTEAF
>TRBV18|TRBJ1-2
ASSAQGEEGYT
>TRBV6-6|TRBJ1-6
ASSSSRTAENSPLH
>TRBV19|TRBJ1-2
ATSMGGYT
>TRBV4-3|TRBJ1-1
ASSPRRATEAF